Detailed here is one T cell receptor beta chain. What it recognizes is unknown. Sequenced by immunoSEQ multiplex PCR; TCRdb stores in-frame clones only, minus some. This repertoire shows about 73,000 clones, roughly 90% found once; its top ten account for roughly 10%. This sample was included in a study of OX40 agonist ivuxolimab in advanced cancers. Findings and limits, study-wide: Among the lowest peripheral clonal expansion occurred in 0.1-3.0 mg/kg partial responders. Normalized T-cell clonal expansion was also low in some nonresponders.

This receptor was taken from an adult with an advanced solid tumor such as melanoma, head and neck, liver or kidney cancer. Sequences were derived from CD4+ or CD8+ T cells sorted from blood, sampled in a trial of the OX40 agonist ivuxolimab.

The CDR3 DNA is TGTGCCTGGAGTCGGACAGGGGGAGGAGATACGCAGTATTTT. It is translated as CAWSRTGGGDTQYF. This chain links TRBV30 with TRBJ2-3, with TRBD1 matching 10 bases. V lost 2 bases, J lost 5 bases, and 4 bases stayed unmatched. Germline loops: CDR1 GTSNPN, CDR2 SVGIG (reference sequence). CDR3 length: 14 amino acids.